The present entry profiles one T cell receptor (beta chain) with its context. These data belong to a study of cytomegalovirus exposure and HLA in healthy donors. From germline, CDR1 is MGHRA and CDR2 YSYEKL. V was shortened by 1 base and J by 3 bases, with 13 bases between the two germline ends. CDR3 length: 16 residues. PCR primers comprised 60 Vbeta and 13 Jbeta primers. The data were produced by immunoSEQ multiplex PCR, yet TCRdb's version contains in-frame clones alone and is incomplete. The data show some 160,000 clones, with roughly three quarters seen just once and about 2% held by the top ten.

The sequencing sample was made of PBMCs. The chain couples TRBV4-1 to TRBJ1-3; a weak D match, TRBD1 (6 bases). This receptor was identified in a woman between 35 and 50 years old in good health and CMV-seronegative. CDR3 region: CASSQGVWTDGNTIYF. The CDR3, as DNA: TGCGCCAGCAGCCAAGGAGTTTGGACAGATGGAAACACCATATATTTT.